One and the same sample provided the 17 T cell receptor beta chains below, sequenced in a study of shared clonotypes between healthy human individuals. Selected positively for CCR7 and CD45RO-negative, naive CD8 cells excluded terminally differentiated effector memory CD45RA+ cells. Generated by immunoSEQ multiplex PCR, the TCRdb table keeps only in-frame clones and is missing some. The sample has hundreds of thousands of clones; approximately 96% are singletons. The sample taken for sequencing was naive CD8+ T cells sorted from blood. The receptors here all came from a woman aged 25 to 39 in good health.

The genes are TRBV6-4 and TRBJ2-1, with 8 positions matching TRBD1. The ends lost 2 bases at V and 1 base at J; junction bases unmatched: 1. The CDR3 sequence is 15 residues long. The germline V gene encodes CDR1 MRHNA and CDR2 SNTAGT. The CDR3 sequence: CASSDDRGSYNEQFF. The DNA for the CDR3 is TGTGCCAGCAGTGACGACAGGGGATCCTACAATGAGCAGTTCTTC.

The chain links TRBV4-1 to TRBJ2-2; 12 nucleotides agree with TRBD2. The CDR3 spans 17 residues. Trimming at V came to 1 base and at J to 7 bases, leaving 7 bases not matched to a gene. Germline CDR1 is MGHRA and CDR2 is YSYEKL. The CDR3: CASSQGLAGVRSGELFF. As DNA, the CDR3 is TGCGCCAGCAGCCAAGGACTAGCGGGAGTTCGGAGCGGGGAGCTGTTTTTT.

This clone showed up just a few times. The genes are TRBV10-1 and TRBJ2-4, with 7 bases matching TRBD1. CDR1 and CDR2 from the germline V gene are WNHNN and SYGVQD (reference sequence). After removal of 6 bases from V and 5 bases from J, the junction contained 7 bases not matched to a gene. CDR3 length: 14 amino acids. CDR3: CASRTGANQNIQYF. CDR3 nucleotide sequence: TGCGCCAGCAGAACAGGGGCGAACCAAAACATTCAGTACTTC.

The rearrangement links TRBV13 to TRBJ2-7; D is undetermined. This CDR3 spans 16 amino acids. Per the germline V gene, CDR1 is PRHDT and CDR2 is FYEKMQ (reference sequence). V lost 0 bases, J lost 3 bases, and 15 bases lay in between. CDR3 region: CASSLGAVSDGYEQYF. CDR3 nucleotides: TGTGCCAGCAGCTTAGGGGCGGTCTCGGACGGCTACGAGCAGTACTTC.

The CDR3 coding sequence is TGTGCCAGCAGTGATATACAGGGGGTTAACTATGGCTACACCTTC. It codes for CASSDIQGVNYGYTF. The chain carries TRBV2 and TRBJ1-2; 8 positions match TRBD1. V lost 3 bases, J lost 1 base, and 4 bases stayed unmatched. Germline values: CDR1 SNHLY, CDR2 FYNNEI. The CDR3 spans 15 residues.

The chain is built from TRBV19 and TRBJ1-5; TRBD1 matches at 7 bases. V was clipped by 1 base and J by 6 bases; unmatched bases: 3. This CDR3 is built from 14 residues. Germline assignment: CDR1 LNHDA and CDR2 SQIVND (reference sequence). The CDR3 sequence: CASSIGQGGQPQHF. CDR3 in DNA: TGTGCCAGTAGTATAGGACAGGGCGGTCAGCCCCAGCATTTT.

The chain uses TRBV11-1 and TRBJ2-1; TRBD2 matches at 8 bases. This CDR3 has 16 amino acids. V lost 5 bases and J lost 8; bases outside the gene matches: 14. The germline V gene encodes CDR1 SGHAT and CDR2 FQDESV (reference sequence). The CDR3 sequence: CASSPGTSHPPDEQFF. The DNA of the CDR3 is TGTGCCAGCAGCCCCGGGACTAGTCACCCCCCCGATGAGCAGTTCTTC.

V is TRBV7-8 and J is TRBJ2-7; 8 bases are a match to TRBD2. Germline CDR1 is SGHVS and CDR2 is FQNEAQ. The CDR3 consists of 16 residues. Trimming at V came to 5 bases and at J to 1 base, leaving 10 bases not matched to a gene. This chain's CDR3 is CASSGLGLARSYEQYF. CDR3 nucleotides: TGTGCCAGCAGCGGACTAGGACTAGCTAGATCCTACGAGCAGTACTTC.

The chain is built from TRBV2 and TRBJ2-7, with 11 bases aligning to TRBD2. Trimming took 9 bases from V and 4 from J; bases not matched to a gene: 5. Germline CDR1 reads SNHLY; CDR2 reads FYNNEI. The CDR3 totals 13 residues. The DNA for the CDR3 is TGTGCCAGTTTAGCGGGAGGGCTGTACGAGCAGTACTTC. Translated: CASLAGGLYEQYF.

The chain employs TRBV5-1 and TRBJ2-1; D unresolved. There are 14 residues in the CDR3. Between the trimmed V and J ends, which lost 2 bases and 3 bases, there was a span of 9 bases. Germline loops: CDR1 SGHRS, CDR2 YFSETQ. The CDR3 spells CASSLTAYYNEQFF. For the CDR3, the DNA is TGCGCCAGCAGCTTAACAGCCTACTACAATGAGCAGTTCTTC.

The chain employs TRBV28 and TRBJ1-4; D perhaps matches TRBD1 (6 bases). Trimming removed 10 bases from V and 8 bases from J, with 17 bases in between. This CDR3 is built from 13 residues. The germline V gene has CDR1 MDHEN and CDR2 SYDVKM. CDR3 protein: CAIASPRGEKLFF. CDR3 DNA: TGTGCCATCGCCTCTCCTAGGGGGGAAAAACTGTTTTTT.

The rearrangement uses TRBV20-1 and TRBJ2-5; D gene uncertain. The CDR3 sequence is 11 residues long. The V gene lost 2 bases and the J gene lost 9 bases, with 10 bases spanning the gap. Germline V gene sequence: CDR1 DFQATT, CDR2 SNEGSKA (reference sequence). CDR3 sequence reads: CSARLVWAQYF. In DNA form, the CDR3 reads TGCAGTGCTAGACTAGTATGGGCCCAGTACTTC.

CDR3 residues: CASSFPLAQGNTEAFF. The CDR3 DNA is TGTGCCAGCAGTTTCCCCCTCGCCCAGGGGAACACTGAAGCTTTCTTT. The chain joins TRBV28 to TRBJ1-1, with D possibly matching TRBD1 (5 bases). V was cut by 3 bases and J by 1 base, with 15 bases left in between. Germline CDR1 is MDHEN and CDR2 is SYDVKM. This CDR3 region has 16 residues. Complete variable domain (other parts from reference TRBV28 and TRBJ1-1): DVKVTQSSRYLVKRTGEKVFLECVQDMDHENMFWYRQDPGLGLRLIYFSYDVKMKEKGDIPEGYSVSREKKERFSLILESASTNQTSMYLCASSFPLAQGNTEAFFGQGTRLTVV.

The J gene is TRBJ2-7, the V gene TRBV10-3, with TRBD2 matching over 11 bases. The V gene end was trimmed by 0 bases and the J gene end by 4 bases; junction bases not matched to a gene: 5. The germline V gene has CDR1 ENHRY and CDR2 SYGVKD. The CDR3 is 16 residues long. The CDR3 DNA reads TGTGCCATCAGTGAGTCGGGGGGGACTAGCGGTTACGAGCAGTACTTC. Translated, it gives CAISESGGTSGYEQYF.

In this sample, this clone turned up once. The genes are TRBV27 and TRBJ2-5; D ambiguous. The CDR3 runs 15 residues. The V gene's germline CDR1 is MNHEY and CDR2 SMNVEV (reference sequence). V gave up 3 bases and J gave up 4 bases, with 15 bases separating them. The CDR3 DNA reads as TGTGCCAGCAGTTTCCCTCTCTTACTGGGAGAGACCCAGTACTTC. Translated, it gives CASSFPLLLGETQYF.

The chain employs TRBV5-6 and TRBJ2-3; D remains ambiguous. V lost 4 bases, J lost 2 bases, and 2 bases lay in between. The CDR3 runs 11 residues. From germline, CDR1 is SGHDT and CDR2 YYEEEE. The CDR3 here is CASSHTDTQYF. The CDR3 DNA is TGTGCCAGCAGCCACACAGATACGCAGTATTTT.

V usage is TRBV7-9 and J usage is TRBJ2-5; D remains unclear. Trimming left V 1 base short and J 5 bases short, with 14 bases between. The CDR3 runs 15 residues. Germline V gene data show CDR1 as SEHNR and CDR2 as FQNEAQ (reference sequence). For the CDR3, the DNA is TGTGCCAGCAGCTTAGTTGGCAGCCTGCGGGAGACCCAGTACTTC. Encoded protein: CASSLVGSLRETQYF.